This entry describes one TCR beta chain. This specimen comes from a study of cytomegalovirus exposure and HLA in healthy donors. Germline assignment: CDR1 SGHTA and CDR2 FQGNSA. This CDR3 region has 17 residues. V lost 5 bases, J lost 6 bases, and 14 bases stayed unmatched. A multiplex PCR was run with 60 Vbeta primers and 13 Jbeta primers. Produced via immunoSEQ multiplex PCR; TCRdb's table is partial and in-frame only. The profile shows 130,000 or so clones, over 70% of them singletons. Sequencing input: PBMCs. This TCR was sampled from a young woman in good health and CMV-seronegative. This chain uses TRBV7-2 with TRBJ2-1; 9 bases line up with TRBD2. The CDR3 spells CASSRSRGSGSGNEQFF. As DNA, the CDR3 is TGTGCCAGCAGCCGAAGCCGGGGTAGCGGGAGTGGCAATGAGCAGTTCTTC. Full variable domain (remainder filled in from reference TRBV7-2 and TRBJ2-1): GAGVSQSPSNKVTEKGKDVELRCDPISGHTALYWYRQSLGQGLEFLIYFQGNSAPDKSGLPSDRFSAERTGGSVSTLTIQRTQQEDSAVYLCASSRSRGSGSGNEQFFGPGTRLTVL.